This TCR beta chain was obtained from a study of siplizumab effects on memory and regulatory T cells. This table comes from immunoSEQ multiplex PCR, and its TCRdb copy is limited to in-frame clones, with some not included. Of about 91,000 clones in the sample, about 96% were seen once. As for this clone: Its antigen is not identified.

General study results and limits: Alloreactive sequences that could be traced to unstimulated CD4+ memory cells showed a significant reduction under siplizumab. No naive or memory phenotype could be assigned to roughly 75-97% of proliferating clones.

Sequenced input: naive CD4+ T cells sorted from blood. This sequence was found in a human donor in good health.

Written as DNA, the CDR3 is TGTGCCAGCAGCCAAAGGCGAGGGACTAGCGGGGGGGCTGGCATTCAGTACTTC. Its protein product is CASSQRRGTSGGAGIQYF. V usage is TRBV7-9 and J usage is TRBJ2-4; 16 positions agree with TRBD2. CDR1 is SEHNR, CDR2 FQNEAQ, per germline (reference sequence). This CDR3 comprises 18 residues. J was trimmed by 9 bases and V by 5 bases; bases with no gene match: 13.